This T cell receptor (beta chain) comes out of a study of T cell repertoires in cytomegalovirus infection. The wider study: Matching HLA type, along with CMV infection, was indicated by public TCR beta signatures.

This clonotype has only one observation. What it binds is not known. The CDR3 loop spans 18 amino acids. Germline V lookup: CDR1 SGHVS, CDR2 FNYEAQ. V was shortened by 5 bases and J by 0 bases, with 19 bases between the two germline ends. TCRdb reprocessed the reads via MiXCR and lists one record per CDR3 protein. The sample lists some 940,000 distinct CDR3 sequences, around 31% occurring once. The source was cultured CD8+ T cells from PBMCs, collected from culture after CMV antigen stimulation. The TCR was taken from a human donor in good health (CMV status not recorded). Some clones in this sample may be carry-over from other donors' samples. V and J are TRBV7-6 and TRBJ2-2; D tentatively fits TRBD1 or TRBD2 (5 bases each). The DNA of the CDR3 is TGTGCCAGCAGCAGCATTAGGGGACGGCCGTCGAACACCGGGGAGCTGTTTTTT. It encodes CASSSIRGRPSNTGELFF.